This T cell receptor (beta chain) stems from a study of CD8+CD57+ T cells in acquired aplastic anemia. Patients chosen for sequencing had CD8+CD57+ cells that had expanded, as shown by flow cytometry. Patients uniformly had severe acquired aplastic anemia. Prior therapy had not been administered to any patient at the time of blood sampling. The ends were cut back, 1 base at V and 6 bases at J, with 16 bases in the middle. Per the germline V gene, CDR1 is SGDLS and CDR2 is YYNGEE. The CDR3 is 15 residues long. About this clonotype: Its matching antigen is unknown.

Study conclusions and caveats: Sharing between patients and controls was observed for roughly 30 CD8+ CDR3 sequences.

Genomic DNA provided the template from which TCR beta VDJ and CDR3 profiles were obtained. TCRdb reprocessed the reads with MiXCR, giving one entry per CDR3 protein. The sample shows 150,000 to 200,000 distinct CDR3 sequences, less than 60% of them seen only once. This clonotype originated in a human donor with aplastic anemia. The chain recombines TRBV9 with TRBJ1-2; D is possibly TRBD1 (5 bases). Specimen: sorted CD4+, CD8+, or CD8+CD57+ T cells (not recorded which) from PBMCs. The CDR3 sequence: CASSVSREVQDGYTF. DNA for the CDR3: TGTGCCAGCAGCGTAAGCAGGGAAGTTCAGGATGGCTACACCTTC.